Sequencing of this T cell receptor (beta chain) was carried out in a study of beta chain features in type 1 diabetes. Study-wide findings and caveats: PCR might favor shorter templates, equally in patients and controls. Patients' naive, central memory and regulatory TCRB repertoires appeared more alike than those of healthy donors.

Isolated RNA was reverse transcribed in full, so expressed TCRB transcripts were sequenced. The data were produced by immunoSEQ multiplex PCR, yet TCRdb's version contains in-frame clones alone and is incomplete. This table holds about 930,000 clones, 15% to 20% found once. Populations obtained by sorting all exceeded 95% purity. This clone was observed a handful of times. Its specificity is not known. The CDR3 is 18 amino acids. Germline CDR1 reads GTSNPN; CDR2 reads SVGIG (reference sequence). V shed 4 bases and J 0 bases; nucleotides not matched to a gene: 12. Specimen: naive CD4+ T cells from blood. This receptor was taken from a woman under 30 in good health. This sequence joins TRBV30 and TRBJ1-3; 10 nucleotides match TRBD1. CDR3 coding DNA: TGTGCCTGGACCTGCCGCGGGACAGGGGCCCTCTCTGGAAACACCATATATTTT. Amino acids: CAWTCRGTGALSGNTIYF.